These 22 T cell receptor beta chains share one sample of origin, sequenced in a study of blood T cell repertoires in COVID-19. Only in-frame clones appear in the TCRdb table, and some are missing; sequencing was by immunoSEQ multiplex PCR. The data hold some 400,000 clones, with roughly 89% observed a single time. The source material was PBMCs or T cells enriched from blood (not recorded which). The receptors come from a woman aged 25 to 39 who had recovered from COVID-19.

The CDR3 spells CASSQDLEAEAFF. The CDR3, as DNA: TGCGCCAGCAGCCAAGATTTGGAGGCTGAAGCTTTCTTT. The chain uses TRBV4-3 and TRBJ1-1, with no clear D. Germline CDR1 is LGHNA and CDR2 is YSLEER. The CDR3 sequence is 13 residues long. The V gene lost 0 bases and the J gene lost 6 bases, with 8 bases spanning the gap.

The V gene is TRBV3-1 (or the pseudogene TRBV3-2), the J gene TRBJ2-1, with D perhaps TRBD2 (5 bases). Germline loops: CDR1 LGHDT, CDR2 YNNKEL (reference sequence). CDR3 length: 19 amino acids. Trimming cost V 6 bases and J 9 bases, with 33 bases left between them. The CDR3 is CASSQITLGRRRGNSEQFF. CDR3 sequence (DNA): TGTGCCAGCAGTCAAATCACCCTCGGACGGAGACGAGGGAACAGTGAGCAGTTCTTC.

This rearrangement joins TRBV30 to TRBJ1-4; no definite D call. The V gene lost 0 bases and the J gene lost 8 bases, with 10 bases spanning the gap. In germline, CDR1 is GTSNPN, CDR2 SVGIG (reference sequence). This CDR3 is built from 13 residues. The DNA of the CDR3 is TGTGCCTGGAGTGTACTACACGGGGAAAAACTGTTTTTT. This gives the protein CAWSVLHGEKLFF. The complete variable domain, with remaining parts taken from reference TRBV30 and TRBJ1-4, reads SQTIHQWPATLVQPVGSPLSLECTVEGTSNPNLYWYRQAAGRGLQLLFYSVGIGQISSEVPQNLSASRPQDRQFILSSKKLLLSDSGFYLCAWSVLHGEKLFFGSGTQLSVL.

The chain is built from TRBV27 and TRBJ1-2; 9 bases fit TRBD1. The CDR3 is 17 residues long. Per germline, CDR1 MNHEY and CDR2 SMNVEV (reference sequence). V was clipped by 4 bases and J by 8 bases; unmatched bases: 17. CDR3 DNA: TGTGCCAGCAGTTCCGAAAGCTACAGGGGGCCAGCGGTCGGCTACACCTTC. Its translation is CASSSESYRGPAVGYTF.

The gene calls are TRBV11-3 and TRBJ2-1, with D possibly being TRBD2 (6 bases). The CDR3 length is 16 residues. Germline values: CDR1 SGHNT, CDR2 YENEEA. The V end lost 0 bases, the J end lost 4 bases, and 13 bases lay between the germline ends. CDR3 protein: CASSLDRAGGYNEQFF. CDR3 coding DNA: TGTGCCAGCAGCTTAGATCGAGCGGGTGGTTACAATGAGCAGTTCTTC.

The V call is TRBV11-3, the J call TRBJ2-7, with 10 bases fitting TRBD1. Trimming took 5 bases from V and 6 from J; bases not matched to a gene: 10. Germline V gives CDR1 SGHNT, CDR2 YENEEA. The CDR3 sequence is 15 residues long. CDR3 bases: TGTGCCAGCAGCCCCGGGACAGGGGTGTTCGGCGAGCAGTACTTC. Translation: CASSPGTGVFGEQYF.

The gene calls are TRBV5-1 and TRBJ2-1; 13 bases agree with TRBD2. The V and J ends lost 6 bases and 0 bases, in that order; junction bases with no gene match: 12. The CDR3 has 19 residues. From germline, CDR1 is SGHRS and CDR2 YFSETQ. The CDR3, as DNA: TGCGCCAGCAACCCTTCCGGGACTAGCGGGATTAGCTCCTACAATGAGCAGTTCTTC. Encoded protein: CASNPSGTSGISSYNEQFF.

The chain couples TRBV29-1 to TRBJ2-1, with 7 bases fitting TRBD2. Germline V CDR1 and CDR2: SQVTM, ANQGSEA. The CDR3 sequence is 16 residues long. The V segment lost 5 bases and the J segment 0 bases; nucleotides outside the gene matches: 10. This CDR3 reads CSVPPRGTRSYNEQFF. In DNA, the CDR3 is TGCAGCGTTCCGCCGCGGGGGACTCGCTCCTACAATGAGCAGTTCTTC.

This chain connects TRBV27 to TRBJ1-1, with 7 bases lining up with TRBD1. Germline values: CDR1 MNHEY, CDR2 SMNVEV (reference sequence). The junction had 8 bases not matched to a gene; V was cut back by 5 bases and J by 11 bases. This CDR3 is 12 amino acids long. In nucleotides, the CDR3 is TGTGCCAGCAGTAGAGCGACAGGGATGGCTTTCTTT. Residues: CASSRATGMAFF.

The J gene is TRBJ2-1, the V gene TRBV28; 11 bases agree with TRBD2. The V gene end was trimmed by 7 bases and the J gene end by 6 bases; junction bases not matched to a gene: 11. CDR1 is MDHEN, CDR2 SYDVKM, per germline. This CDR3 has 16 residues. This CDR3 reads CASISPRLAGSNEQFF. The DNA of the CDR3 is TGTGCCAGCATTTCCCCGAGACTAGCGGGGTCCAATGAGCAGTTCTTC.

The chain combines TRBV5-1 with TRBJ1-4; D may be TRBD1 (5 bases). The CDR3 is made up of 15 amino acids. Per the germline V gene, CDR1 is SGHRS and CDR2 is YFSETQ. V shed 4 bases and J shed 8 bases, with 18 bases lying between them. The CDR3 DNA is TGCGCCAGCAGCCGCCGCCCGGGGGGAGTCGAAAAACTGTTTTTT. Amino acid sequence: CASSRRPGGVEKLFF.

The chain combines TRBV6-2 or TRBV6-3 with TRBJ2-5; D call uncertain. V was clipped by 5 bases and J by 1 base, with 11 bases between them. The CDR3 loop spans 14 amino acids. Germline V gene sequence: CDR1 MNHEY, CDR2 SVGEGT. This chain's CDR3 is CASSLAQVQETQYF. The CDR3 nucleotides are TGTGCCAGCAGTCTGGCCCAAGTCCAAGAGACCCAGTACTTC.

This clone was recorded only once. The chain links TRBV14 to TRBJ2-1; perhaps TRBD2 as D (5 bases). Germline V gene sequence: CDR1 SGHDN, CDR2 FVKESK. Between the trimmed V and J ends, which lost 1 base and 6 bases, there was a span of 7 bases. The CDR3 is 13 residues long. CDR3 sequence reads: CASSQAGFNEQFF. For the CDR3, the DNA is TGTGCCAGCAGCCAAGCGGGGTTCAATGAGCAGTTCTTC.

In its sample, this clone was seen many times. The chain employs TRBV6-2 or TRBV6-3 and TRBJ2-3; D possibly corresponds to TRBD2 (6 bases). Germline V CDR1 and CDR2: MNHEY, SVGEGT. The CDR3 sequence is 14 residues long. V was cut by 2 bases and J by 2 bases, with 8 bases left in between. The CDR3 nucleotides read TGTGCCAGCAGTTACGCGGGGACCACAGATACGCAGTATTTT. Translation gives CASSYAGTTDTQYF.

The chain recombines TRBV4-2 with TRBJ1-2; 8 bases align to TRBD1. There are 14 residues in the CDR3. V lost 1 base and J lost 9; bases outside the gene matches: 7. In germline, CDR1 is LGHNA, CDR2 YNFKEQ. The CDR3 DNA sequence: TGTGCCAGCAGCCAAGCGACTGGACAGGGAAGCTACACCTTC. Translated, it gives CASSQATGQGSYTF.

The V and J genes are TRBV28 and TRBJ1-2; 8 nucleotides line up with TRBD1. The CDR3 is 14 residues long. The ends lost 6 bases at V and 3 bases at J; junction bases unmatched: 6. Germline loops: CDR1 MDHEN, CDR2 SYDVKM. The CDR3 region is CASSVGQGHYGYTF. Here the CDR3 DNA reads TGTGCCAGCAGCGTCGGACAGGGCCACTATGGCTACACCTTC.

In this sample, this clone turned up once. This sequence joins TRBV11-2 and TRBJ2-1, with 10 bases aligning to TRBD2. V shed 6 bases, J shed 7 bases, and the junction held 6 bases outside the gene matches. The CDR3 spans 14 residues. In germline, CDR1 is SGHAT, CDR2 FQNNGV. CDR3 DNA sequence: TGTGCCAGCAGTTTTAGCGGGGGGCAGAATGAGCAGTTCTTC. It yields the protein CASSFSGGQNEQFF.

The V call is TRBV11-1, the J call TRBJ2-3; 10 nucleotides match TRBD1. The CDR3 spans 15 residues. Germline V gene data show CDR1 as SGHAT and CDR2 as FQDESV (reference sequence). The junction had 2 bases not matched to a gene; V was cut back by 3 bases and J by 2 bases. CDR3 in amino acids: CASSFGQGDTDTQYF. The CDR3 region has the DNA TGTGCCAGCAGCTTCGGACAGGGGGACACAGATACGCAGTATTTT.

The chain couples TRBV6-5 to TRBJ2-2, with D unresolved. The V gene's germline CDR1 is MNHEY and CDR2 SVGAGI. V was cut by 8 bases and J by 3 bases, with 7 bases left in between. The CDR3 contains 12 residues. This CDR3 reads CASGSYTGELFF. DNA for the CDR3: TGTGCCAGCGGTTCGTACACCGGGGAGCTGTTTTTT.

J is TRBJ1-3 and V is TRBV5-6, with TRBD1 matching 8 bases. The CDR3 runs 15 residues. Per germline, CDR1 SGHDT and CDR2 YYEEEE. V lost 2 bases and J lost 4; bases outside the gene matches: 5. The CDR3 spells CASSLPTGAGNTIYF. DNA of the CDR3: TGTGCCAGCAGCTTACCGACAGGGGCCGGAAACACCATATATTTT.

The CDR3 sequence: CATSEPTGSHEQYF. CDR3 DNA: TGTGCCACCAGTGAGCCGACAGGTTCTCACGAGCAGTACTTC. The J gene is TRBJ2-7, the V gene TRBV24-1; TRBD1 is a possible D gene (6 bases). The CDR3 sequence is 14 residues long. Trimming removed 4 bases from V and 5 bases from J, with 14 bases in between. CDR1 is KGHDR and CDR2 is SFDVKD in the germline V gene.

A single count supports this clone. The rearrangement links TRBV7-2 to TRBJ1-3; TRBD1 might be the D (5 bases). V lost 5 bases, J lost 4 bases, and 15 bases lay in between. Germline values: CDR1 SGHTA, CDR2 FQGNSA. The CDR3 totals 15 residues. CDR3 in DNA: TGTGCCAGCAGCCCCGGGAGGGGATCAGGAAACACCATATATTTT. Translating it yields CASSPGRGSGNTIYF.